A selection of T cell receptor beta chains follows, all from one sample in a study of blood T cell repertoires in COVID-19. Profiling relied on immunoSEQ multiplex PCR, and the TCRdb table lists in-frame clones only, not all of them. The sample lists some 14,000 clones, 73% occurring once. Sequencing was performed on peripheral blood. These receptors all come from a boy aged 2 to 9 with active or convalescent COVID-19. Each CDR3 is given with its conserved first and last residue. A D gene is named only where the DNA matches it firmly. Size values are once, few and many counts, or a class for expanded clones, and some rows have none.

cdr3_aa cdr3_nt j_call d_call clone_size v_call
CASSLYRQSINYGYTF TGTGCCAGCAGCTTATATAGACAGTCGATTAACTATGGCTACACCTTC TRBJ1-2 - - TRBV7-9
CATSRKRPTRGGTDTQYF TGTGCCACCAGCAGAAAGAGGCCAACCCGGGGAGGCACAGATACGCAGTATTTT TRBJ2-3 - - TRBV15
CAWSTTGGTYGYTF TGTGCCTGGAGTACCACAGGGGGAACCTATGGCTACACCTTC TRBJ1-2 TRBD1 - TRBV30
CASSYSREDLYEKLFF TGTGCCAGCAGTTACTCGCGGGAAGACCTTTATGAAAAACTGTTTTTT TRBJ1-4 - few TRBV6-5
CASSQPTSGAHNEQFF TGCGCCAGCAGCCAACCGACTAGCGGGGCCCACAATGAGCAGTTCTTC TRBJ2-1 TRBD2 - TRBV4-3
CANRGGANTEAFF TGTGCCAACCGGGGGGGAGCGAACACTGAAGCTTTCTTT TRBJ1-1 - - TRBV12-3/TRBV12-4
CASSQKYSGSRSYEQYF TGCGCCAGCAGCCAAAAATATAGCGGGAGTCGGTCCTACGAGCAGTACTTC TRBJ2-7 TRBD2 - TRBV4-3
CASSLLPYSPEAFF TGTGCCAGCAGCTTGCTTCCCTATTCACCTGAAGCTTTCTTT TRBJ1-1 - - TRBV11-2
CASSRGGLAKNIQYF TGTGCCAGCAGCCGCGGGGGGCTAGCCAAAAACATTCAGTACTTC TRBJ2-4 TRBD2 - TRBV7-2
CASSYWGVGDTEAFF TGTGCCAGCAGTTACTGGGGGGTTGGGGACACTGAAGCTTTCTTT TRBJ1-1 - - TRBV6-5
CASSPDRSGYGYTF TGTGCCAGCAGTCCGGACAGGTCGGGCTATGGCTACACCTTC TRBJ1-2 TRBD1 few TRBV28
CASSPYRGRSSYNSPLHF TGTGCCAGCTCACCCTACAGGGGGCGAAGCTCCTATAATTCACCCCTCCACTTT TRBJ1-6 TRBD1 - TRBV18
CASSQDGNSRYEQYF TGTGCCAGCAGCCAGGACGGGAATAGTCGCTACGAGCAGTACTTC TRBJ2-7 - medium-sized TRBV5-6
CASTGLFFSPAKNIQYF TGTGCCAGCACAGGGCTCTTTTTCAGTCCGGCCAAAAACATTCAGTACTTC TRBJ2-4 - few TRBV21-1
CASSSGTSRFF TGTGCCAGCAGTTCCGGGACTAGTCGGTTCTTC TRBJ2-1 TRBD2 - TRBV11-2
CASSLDGDRAGTIYF TGTGCCAGCAGCTTAGATGGGGACAGGGCCGGAACCATATATTTT TRBJ1-3 TRBD1 - TRBV11-2
CASSVSGTKDSSSPLHF TGTGCCAGCAGTGTGTCCGGGACAAAAGACTCCTCTTCACCCCTCCACTTT TRBJ1-6 - medium-sized TRBV2
CASSQTGGAWTEAFF TGTGCCAGTAGTCAGACAGGGGGCGCGTGGACTGAAGCTTTCTTT TRBJ1-1 TRBD1 once TRBV19
CSVGGRGGLDTQYF TGCAGCGTCGGCGGACGGGGGGGCCTCGATACGCAGTATTTT TRBJ2-3 TRBD2 - TRBV29-1
CASSLRQGARNEQFF TGTGCCAGCAGCTTAAGACAGGGGGCGCGAAATGAGCAGTTCTTC TRBJ2-1 TRBD1 - TRBV7-9
CASSFDRGRNEQFF TGTGCCAGCAGCTTCGACAGGGGGCGGAATGAGCAGTTCTTC TRBJ2-1 TRBD1 - TRBV9
CASSPRQVVVTEAFF TGTGCCAGCAGCCCAAGACAGGTCGTAGTCACTGAAGCTTTCTTT TRBJ1-1 - - TRBV7-2
CASSSLDRTASFEAFF TGTGCCAGCAGTTCCCTCGACAGGACGGCGAGCTTTGAAGCTTTCTTT TRBJ1-1 - - TRBV6-2/TRBV6-3
CASSRETGGSVDTQYF TGTGCCAGCAGCCGAGAGACAGGGGGATCTGTAGATACGCAGTATTTT TRBJ2-3 TRBD1 once TRBV11-2
CASRAQDSNEKLFF TGTGCCAGCCGCGCACAGGATTCTAATGAAAAACTGTTTTTT TRBJ1-4 - once TRBV28
CASSSSGTGELFF TGCGCCAGCAGTAGTAGCGGTACCGGGGAGCTGTTTTTT TRBJ2-2 - - TRBV10-1
CASKRRESGEPEAFF TGTGCCAGTAAGAGAAGGGAGTCAGGGGAGCCTGAAGCTTTCTTT TRBJ1-1 - - TRBV19
CASSPQGSRNYGYTF TGTGCCAGCAGCCCCCAGGGGAGTAGGAACTATGGCTACACCTTC TRBJ1-2 - - TRBV9
CASSSALTPEGEQYF TGTGCCAGCAGTTCAGCCCTAACGCCCGAGGGCGAGCAGTACTTC TRBJ2-7 - once TRBV27
CASSFGGGYEQYF TGTGCCAGCAGCTTCGGGGGAGGGTACGAGCAGTACTTC TRBJ2-7 TRBD2 - TRBV7-2
CASSQATGQGSSPLHF TGCGCCAGCAGCCAAGCGACGGGACAGGGCTCTTCACCCCTCCACTTT TRBJ1-6 TRBD1 few TRBV4-1
CASSAGQRYGYTF TGTGCCAGCAGCGCCGGACAGAGGTATGGCTACACCTTC TRBJ1-2 - - TRBV5-6
CASSYPSFGGIQYF TGTGCCAGCAGTTACCCGTCGTTCGGGGGCATTCAGTACTTC TRBJ2-4 - - TRBV6-5
CASSQAASSYNEQFF TGCGCCAGCAGCCAGGCGGCTAGCTCCTACAATGAGCAGTTCTTC TRBJ2-1 - few TRBV4-1
CASSSGQRYQETQYF TGTGCCAGCAGCTCGGGACAGAGGTACCAAGAGACCCAGTACTTC TRBJ2-5 TRBD1 once TRBV11-2
CATSRDVLAGVFNEQFF TGTGCCACCAGCAGAGACGTGCTAGCGGGAGTCTTCAATGAGCAGTTCTTC TRBJ2-1 TRBD2 - TRBV15
CSVKGQGKGNTIYF TGCAGCGTCAAGGGACAGGGGAAAGGAAACACCATATATTTT TRBJ1-3 TRBD1 large TRBV29-1
CATKQGNNQPQHF TGTGCCACGAAACAGGGGAACAATCAGCCCCAGCATTTT TRBJ1-5 TRBD1 - TRBV28
CASRLAGGRSHEQFF TGTGCCAGCAGACTAGCGGGGGGGCGTTCGCATGAGCAGTTCTTC TRBJ2-1 TRBD2 - TRBV6-5
CASSSLHTEAFF TGTGCCAGCAGTTCTCTCCACACTGAAGCTTTCTTT TRBJ1-1 - - TRBV28
CASSRLTSSNSEQYF TGCGCCAGCAGCCGCCTGACTAGCTCGAATAGCGAGCAGTACTTC TRBJ2-7 TRBD2 - TRBV4-1
CASSTQGGGSEAFF TGTGCCAGTAGTACCCAGGGAGGAGGGTCTGAAGCTTTCTTT TRBJ1-1 - - TRBV19